The 23 T cell receptor beta chains below all came from one sample that was sequenced in a study of low-dose radiotherapy and immunotherapy resistance in tumors (dated 2022 in TCRdb). Sequencing used an Illumina HiSeq 2500. Superscript III and a set of TRAV- and TRBV-specific primers were used to synthesize first-strand cDNA, so that both TCRalpha and TCRbeta chains were covered. TCRs were amplified for 20 to 25 PCR cycles with Phusion, using a constant-region primer paired with the adapter attached to the V primers. TCRdb passed the public sequencing reads through fastp at Q25 and MiXCR, retaining productive beta sequences. Entries that share a CDR3 protein sequence are merged under the most common genes and DNA. The sample table records about 100,000 distinct CDR3 sequences; more than 20% of these occur just once. Clones ranked in the top ten supply over 3.5% of the sample. This specimen's time point label, per the study, means: after trial treatment. The treatment or condition label here, explained by the study, means: LDRT plus nivolumab, ipilimumab, low-dose cyclophosphamide and aspirin (RACIN trial).

The starting material was PBMCs, obtained after low-dose radiotherapy plus immunotherapy. The receptors were sampled from a male donor with prostate cancer.

This clonotype was picked up many times. An end of the junction does not agree with germline; a read error may underlie this. V and J are TRBV10-2 and TRBJ2-1; tentative D call: TRBD2 (7 bases). Germline CDR1 WSHSY, CDR2 SAAADI. CDR3 size: 10 residues. DNA for the CDR3: TGCGCCAGCACGGACATCGAGGGGGGGTTC. It is translated as CASTDIEGGF.

For this clonotype: A far larger clone is one base from this, pointing to a likely read error. The rearrangement links TRBV28 to TRBJ2-3; D is ambiguous. The CDR3 has 11 amino acids. V was cut by 4 bases and J by 3 bases, with 2 bases left in between. Germline V gives CDR1 MDHEN, CDR2 SYDVKM. The CDR3 reads CASSWTDTQYF. The DNA of the CDR3 is TGTGCCAGCAGTTGGACAGATACGCAGTATTTT.

Ten or more counts support this clonotype. The J gene is TRBJ1-3, the V gene TRBV19; no reliable D call. Germline-derived CDR1 and CDR2 are LNHDA and SQIVND (reference sequence). The CDR3 runs 14 residues. V dropped 3 bases and J dropped 1 base, with 7 bases sitting between them. The CDR3 sequence is CASSIGESGNTIYF. DNA for the CDR3: TGTGCCAGTAGTATCGGGGAATCTGGAAACACCATATATTTT.

Regarding this clonotype: A far larger clone is just one base off, so this is likely a read error. The genes are TRBV2 and TRBJ2-1; D assignment may be TRBD1 or TRBD2 (5 bases each). Trimming removed 6 bases at V and 13 bases at J, with 19 bases between. Looked up from germline, CDR1 is SNHLY and CDR2 is FYNNEI. This CDR3 is built from 13 residues. In DNA form, the CDR3 reads TGTGCCAGCAGAGCTAGCAACCCTGGGACCCAGTTCTTC. It encodes CASRASNPGTQFF.

This clonotype was counted once. The junction differs from germline at one of its ends, possibly a read error. This sequence joins TRBV6-2 or TRBV6-3 and TRBJ2-3; the match to TRBD2 covers 11 bases. Germline V gene data show CDR1 as MNHEY and CDR2 as SVGEGT. This CDR3 contains 18 residues. This CDR3 reads CAISEWETSGGFTDTQFF. DNA for the CDR3: TGTGCCATCAGTGAATGGGAAACTAGCGGGGGTTTCACAGATACGCAGTTTTTT.

In its sample, this clonotype was seen many times. This chain connects TRBV20-1 to TRBJ2-2; 7 bases are a match to TRBD1. Germline trimming cut 5 bases from V and 0 bases from J; bases unmatched to any gene: 9. This CDR3 comprises 16 residues. Germline CDR1 DFQATT, CDR2 SNEGSKA (reference sequence). The CDR3 region has the DNA TGCAGTGCTCCGGGACAGCCGAATGCGAACACCGGGGAGCTGTTTTTT. Translated, it gives CSAPGQPNANTGELFF.

This clonotype was counted many times. The chain is built from TRBV3-1 and TRBJ1-1; possibly TRBD1 for D (5 bases). This CDR3 spans 14 amino acids. V lost 0 bases and J 5 bases, leaving 10 bases between the germline ends. Germline V gene lookup returns CDR1 LGHDT and CDR2 YNNKEL (reference sequence). The CDR3 protein is CASSQEVGGTEAFF. The CDR3 DNA sequence: TGTGCCAGCAGCCAAGAGGTCGGGGGTACTGAAGCTTTCTTT.

Only a few counts were recorded for this clonotype. The chain combines TRBV21-1 with TRBJ2-4. TRBV21-1 represents a pseudogene. The length of the CDR3 is 18 residues. The CDR3 region has the DNA TGTGCCCGGAGAGTACAAGGGATTTTAACTTTAGCCAAAAACATTCAGTACTTC. It is translated as CARRVQGILTLAKNIQYF.

This clonotype was observed many times. The rearrangement joins TRBV6-2 or TRBV6-3 to TRBJ2-3, with 10 bases matching TRBD2. J was trimmed by 2 bases and V by 6 bases; bases with no gene match: 5. Germline assignment: CDR1 MNHEY and CDR2 SVGEGT. The length of the CDR3 is 15 residues. The CDR3, as DNA: TGTGCCAGCAGAATTAGCGGGGGGATCACAGATACGCAGTATTTT. Translated: CASRISGGITDTQYF.

In this sample, this clonotype turned up many times. The chain uses TRBV2 and TRBJ1-5; 9 bases are shared with TRBD1. Germline V lookup: CDR1 SNHLY, CDR2 FYNNEI. The CDR3 is 17 amino acids. V lost 6 bases, J lost 5 bases, and 14 bases stayed unmatched. The CDR3 reads CASRGAIHRGLDQPQHF. CDR3 nucleotides: TGTGCCAGCAGAGGCGCAATCCACAGGGGGCTCGATCAGCCCCAGCATTTT.

This clonotype showed up many times. The chain uses TRBV11-3 and TRBJ2-2; D not resolved. From germline, CDR1 is SGHNT and CDR2 YENEEA. Between the trimmed V and J ends, which lost 1 base and 7 bases, there was a span of 10 bases. The CDR3 extends over 14 amino acids. This CDR3 reads CASSLVRSGGELFF. Here the CDR3 DNA reads TGTGCCAGCAGCTTAGTACGGTCCGGCGGGGAGCTGTTTTTT.

This clonotype has at least ten counts. The rearrangement joins TRBV2 to TRBJ1-5; 9 nucleotides line up with TRBD1. The CDR3 consists of 14 residues. Trimming removed 6 bases from V and 4 bases from J; junction bases left unmatched: 4. CDR1 is SNHLY, CDR2 FYNNEI, per germline. CDR3 in DNA: TGTGCCAGCAGCCGGGACAGGGTTAATCAGCCCCAGCATTTT. This sequence encodes CASSRDRVNQPQHF.

There are many counts of this clonotype. The CDR3 here is CASSYSRGQETQYF. The CDR3 bases are TGTGCCAGCAGTTACAGCAGGGGGCAGGAGACCCAGTACTTC. This rearrangement joins TRBV6-2 or TRBV6-3 to TRBJ2-5, with 8 bases fitting TRBD1. Germline CDR1 is MNHEY and CDR2 is SVGEGT. CDR3 length: 14 amino acids. V gave up 2 bases and J gave up 5 bases; unmatched junction bases: 4.

This clonotype was recorded at least ten times. The V and J genes are TRBV29-1 and TRBJ2-7; D gene ambiguous. The CDR3 covers 12 residues. The V end lost 6 bases, the J end lost 3 bases, and 12 bases lay between the germline ends. CDR1 and CDR2 from the germline V gene are SQVTM and ANQGSEA. The CDR3 loop reads CSVSNKGYEQYF. The CDR3 nucleotides read TGCAGCGTCTCCAACAAGGGCTACGAGCAGTACTTC.

This clonotype was picked up many times. The chain recombines TRBV2 with TRBJ2-3; D is possibly TRBD1 or TRBD2 (6 bases each). Germline V gene lookup returns CDR1 SNHLY and CDR2 FYNNEI. V gave up 6 bases and J gave up 2 bases, with 15 bases separating them. This CDR3 has 15 amino acids. CDR3 coding DNA: TGTGCCAGCAGCGGGGGCACCAGCGTCACAGATACGCAGTATTTT. Translation gives CASSGGTSVTDTQYF. Supplemented by reference TRBV2 and TRBJ2-3, the full variable domain reads EPEVTQTPSHQVTQMGQEVILRCVPISNHLYFYWYRQILGQKVEFLVSFYNNEISEKSEIFDDQFSVERPDGSNFTLKIRSTKLEDSAMYFCASSGGTSVTDTQYFGPGTRLTVL.

This chain connects TRBV5-4 to TRBJ1-4; no firm D call. V was shortened by 0 bases and J by 5 bases, with 5 bases between the two germline ends. Germline CDR1 reads SGHNT; CDR2 reads YYREEE (reference sequence). The CDR3 runs 13 residues. CDR3: CASSLGQNEKLFF. DNA for the CDR3: TGTGCCAGCAGCTTGGGTCAGAATGAAAAACTGTTTTTT.

The V call is TRBV12-3 or TRBV12-4, the J call TRBJ1-2, with D unresolved. The CDR3 length is 14 residues. Trimming cost V 6 bases and J 8 bases, with 19 bases left between them. This CDR3 is CASSPDLRPAGYTF. Here the CDR3 DNA reads TGTGCCAGCAGCCCCGATTTACGGCCGGCAGGCTACACCTTC.

In this sample, this clonotype turned up many times. The gene calls are TRBV12-3 or TRBV12-4 and TRBJ2-2; 7 bases line up with TRBD1. The CDR3 has 13 residues. Trimming cost V 6 bases and J 4 bases; bases outside gene matches: 2. CDR3 in DNA: TGTGCCAGCAGGGACAGGAGCACCGGGGAGCTGTTTTTT. Translated, it gives CASRDRSTGELFF.

This clonotype has ten or more counts. The chain employs TRBV6-1 and TRBJ2-7; 8 bases are a match to TRBD1. Trimming took 1 base from V and 2 from J; bases not matched to a gene: 10. This CDR3 has 17 amino acids. Germline CDR1 MNHNS, CDR2 SASEGT. This CDR3 is CASSEELYRGRPYEQYF. CDR3 coding DNA: TGTGCCAGCAGTGAAGAACTTTACAGGGGGAGGCCCTACGAGCAGTACTTC.

This rearrangement joins TRBV6-2 or TRBV6-3 to TRBJ2-4; TRBD1 matches 9 bases. CDR3 length: 19 amino acids. V trimming: 4 bases; J trimming: 8 bases; junction bases outside the gene matches: 21. Germline lookup yields CDR1 MNHEY and CDR2 SVGEGT. The CDR3 sequence: CASSSRLGGTGIFGDIQYF. CDR3 DNA sequence: TGTGCCAGCAGTTCCCGTCTAGGCGGGACAGGGATCTTCGGGGACATTCAGTACTTC.

The sample holds many counts of this clonotype. The V call is TRBV7-9, the J call TRBJ2-5, with D perhaps matching TRBD1 or TRBD2 (5 bases each). The CDR3 has 15 amino acids. Germline CDR1 reads SEHNR; CDR2 reads FQNEAQ (reference sequence). The germline V and J ends were trimmed by 4 bases and 9 bases, with 21 bases remaining between them. The CDR3 nucleotides are TGTGCCAGCAGCTCTAGTTTGGGAGCTCCAGGGCCCCAGTACTTC. This gives the protein CASSSSLGAPGPQYF.

This clonotype has a count of ten or more. The chain employs TRBV2 and TRBJ2-2, with 11 bases matching TRBD2. Trimming cost V 5 bases and J 7 bases; bases outside gene matches: 6. This CDR3 is built from 15 residues. CDR1 SNHLY and CDR2 FYNNEI come from the germline V gene. In nucleotides, the CDR3 is TGTGCCAGCAGTCCAACTAGCGGGGGAAGCGGGGAGCTGTTTTTT. Amino acids: CASSPTSGGSGELFF.

This clonotype has ten or more counts. The chain uses TRBV4-2 and TRBJ2-3, with 9 positions matching TRBD2. Trimming at V came to 0 bases and at J to 6 bases, leaving 10 bases not matched to a gene. The CDR3 has 17 amino acids. CDR1 LGHNA and CDR2 YNFKEQ come from the germline V gene. The CDR3 protein is CASSQEEGGGAGDTQYF. DNA of the CDR3: TGTGCCAGCAGCCAAGAAGAAGGCGGGGGGGCGGGGGATACGCAGTATTTT.